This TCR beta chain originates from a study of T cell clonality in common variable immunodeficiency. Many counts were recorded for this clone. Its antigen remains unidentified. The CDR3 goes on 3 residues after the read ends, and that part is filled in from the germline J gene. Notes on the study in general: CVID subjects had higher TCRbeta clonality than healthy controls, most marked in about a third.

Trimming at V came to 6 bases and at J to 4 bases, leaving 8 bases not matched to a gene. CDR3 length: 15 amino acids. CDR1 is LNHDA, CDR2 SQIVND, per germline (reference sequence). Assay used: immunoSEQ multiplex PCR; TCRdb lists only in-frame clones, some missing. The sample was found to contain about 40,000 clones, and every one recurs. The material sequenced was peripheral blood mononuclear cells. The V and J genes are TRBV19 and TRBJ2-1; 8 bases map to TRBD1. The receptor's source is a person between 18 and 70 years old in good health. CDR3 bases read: TGTGCCAGTAGCCCCTTCGACAGGGGTTACAATGAG. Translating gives CASSPFDRGYNE. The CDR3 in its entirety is CASSPFDRGYNEQFF.